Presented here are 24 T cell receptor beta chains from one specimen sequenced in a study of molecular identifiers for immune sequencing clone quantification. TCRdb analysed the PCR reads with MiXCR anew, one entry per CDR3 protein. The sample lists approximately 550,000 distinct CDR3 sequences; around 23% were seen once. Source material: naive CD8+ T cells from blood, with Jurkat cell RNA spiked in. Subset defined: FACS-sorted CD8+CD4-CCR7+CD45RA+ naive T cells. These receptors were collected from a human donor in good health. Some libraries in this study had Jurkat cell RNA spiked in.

CDR3 DNA sequence: TGTGCCAGCAGAGAGACAGATAATTCACCCCTCCACTTT. Residues: CASRETDNSPLHF. The chain couples TRBV28 to TRBJ1-6; possibly TRBD1 for D (5 bases). This CDR3 has 13 amino acids. Germline CDR1 is MDHEN and CDR2 is SYDVKM. V lost 6 bases and J lost 5, with 8 bases in between.

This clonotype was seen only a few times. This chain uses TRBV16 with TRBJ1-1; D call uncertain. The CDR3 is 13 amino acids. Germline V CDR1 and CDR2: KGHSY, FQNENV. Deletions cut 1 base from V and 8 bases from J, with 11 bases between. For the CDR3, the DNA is TGTGCCAGCAGCCAATTAATCCTCCACGAAGCTTTCTTT. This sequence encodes CASSQLILHEAFF.

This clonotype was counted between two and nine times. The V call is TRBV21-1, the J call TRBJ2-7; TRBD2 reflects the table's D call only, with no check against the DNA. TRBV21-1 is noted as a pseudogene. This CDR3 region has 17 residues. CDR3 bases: TGTGCCAGCAGCAAACCTACTAGCGGGGCCTCCCCCTACGAGCAGTACTTC. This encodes CASSKPTSGASPYEQYF.

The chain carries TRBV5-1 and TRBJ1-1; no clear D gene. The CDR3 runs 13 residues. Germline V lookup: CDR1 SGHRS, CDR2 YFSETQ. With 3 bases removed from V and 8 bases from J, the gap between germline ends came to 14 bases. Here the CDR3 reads CASSSHRENEAFF. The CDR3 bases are TGCGCCAGCAGCTCCCACCGGGAGAACGAAGCTTTCTTT.

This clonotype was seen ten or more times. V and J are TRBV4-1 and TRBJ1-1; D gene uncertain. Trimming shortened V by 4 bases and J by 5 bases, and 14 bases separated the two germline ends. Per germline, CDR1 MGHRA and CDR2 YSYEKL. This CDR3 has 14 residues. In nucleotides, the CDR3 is TGCGCCAGCAGCCCAATAGCTCCTGGGACTGAAGCTTTCTTT. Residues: CASSPIAPGTEAFF.

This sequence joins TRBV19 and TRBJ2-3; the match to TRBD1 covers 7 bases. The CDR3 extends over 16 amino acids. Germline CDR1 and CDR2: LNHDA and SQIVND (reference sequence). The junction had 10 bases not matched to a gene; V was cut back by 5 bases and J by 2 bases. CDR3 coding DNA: TGTGCCAGTAGTCCTGGGACAGTCTACCCCACAGATACGCAGTATTTT. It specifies CASSPGTVYPTDTQYF.

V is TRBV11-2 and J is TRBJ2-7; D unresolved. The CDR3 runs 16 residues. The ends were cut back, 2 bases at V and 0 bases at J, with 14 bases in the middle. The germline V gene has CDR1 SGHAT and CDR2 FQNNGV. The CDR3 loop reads CASSLIDGVPSYEQYF. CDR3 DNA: TGTGCCAGCAGCTTAATTGACGGTGTCCCCTCCTACGAGCAGTACTTC.

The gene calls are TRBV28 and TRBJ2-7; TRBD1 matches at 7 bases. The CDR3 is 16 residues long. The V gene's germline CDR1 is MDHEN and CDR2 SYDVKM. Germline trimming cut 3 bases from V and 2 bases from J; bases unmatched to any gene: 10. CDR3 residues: CASSFSDRAETYEQYF. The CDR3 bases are TGTGCCAGCAGTTTCTCAGACAGGGCCGAAACCTACGAGCAGTACTTC.

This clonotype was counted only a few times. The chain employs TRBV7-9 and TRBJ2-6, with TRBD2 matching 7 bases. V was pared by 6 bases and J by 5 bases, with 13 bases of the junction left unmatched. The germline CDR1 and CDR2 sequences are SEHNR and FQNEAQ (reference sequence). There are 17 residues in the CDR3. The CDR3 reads CASSPPQRGARANVLTF. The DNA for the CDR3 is TGTGCCAGCAGTCCTCCCCAGCGGGGCGCTAGGGCCAACGTCCTGACTTTC. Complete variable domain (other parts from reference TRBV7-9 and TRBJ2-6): DTGVSQNPRHKITKRGQNVTFRCDPISEHNRLYWYRQTLGQGPEFLTYFQNEAQLEKSRLLSDRFSAERPKGSFSTLEIQRTEQGDSAMYLCASSPPQRGARANVLTFGAGSRLTVL.

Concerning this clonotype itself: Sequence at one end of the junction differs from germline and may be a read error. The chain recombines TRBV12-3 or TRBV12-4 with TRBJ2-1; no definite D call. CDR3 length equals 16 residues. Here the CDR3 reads CASSLGWSEMVNGQFF. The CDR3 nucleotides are TGTGCCAGCAGTTTAGGGTGGAGCGAGATGGTCAATGGGCAGTTCTTC.

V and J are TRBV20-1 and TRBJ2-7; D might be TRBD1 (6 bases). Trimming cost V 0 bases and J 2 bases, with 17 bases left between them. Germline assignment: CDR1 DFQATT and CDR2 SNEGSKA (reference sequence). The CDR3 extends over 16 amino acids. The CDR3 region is CSAREQNGQSPYEQYF. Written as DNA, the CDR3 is TGCAGTGCTAGAGAACAAAACGGACAGAGCCCCTACGAGCAGTACTTC.

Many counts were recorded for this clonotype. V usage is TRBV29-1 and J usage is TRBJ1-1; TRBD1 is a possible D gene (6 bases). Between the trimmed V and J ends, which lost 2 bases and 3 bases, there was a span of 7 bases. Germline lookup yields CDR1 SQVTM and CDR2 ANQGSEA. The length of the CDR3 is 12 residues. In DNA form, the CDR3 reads TGCAGCGTTGAACCAGGGGACACTGAAGCTTTCTTT. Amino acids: CSVEPGDTEAFF.

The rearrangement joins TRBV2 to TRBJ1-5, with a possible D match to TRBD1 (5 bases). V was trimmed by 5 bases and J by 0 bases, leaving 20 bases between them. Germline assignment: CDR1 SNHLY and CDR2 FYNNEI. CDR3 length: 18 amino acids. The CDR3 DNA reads TGTGCCAGCAGTATCGACAGTTACCACGAGGTTAGCAATCAGCCCCAGCATTTT. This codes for CASSIDSYHEVSNQPQHF.

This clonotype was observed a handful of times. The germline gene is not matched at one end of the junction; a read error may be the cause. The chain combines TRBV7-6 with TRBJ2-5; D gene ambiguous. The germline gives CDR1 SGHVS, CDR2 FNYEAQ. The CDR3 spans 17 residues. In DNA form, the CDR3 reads TGTGCCAGCAGCTTACTTGCCCCGGCGGTCGGCCAAGAGACCCGGTACTTC. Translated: CASSLLAPAVGQETRYF.

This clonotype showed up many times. CDR3: CATSEQGDEQFF. CDR3 nucleotides: TGTGCCACCAGTGAACAGGGCGATGAGCAGTTCTTC. V and J are TRBV24-1 and TRBJ2-1; tentative D call: TRBD1 (6 bases). Trimming stripped 4 bases from V and 8 bases from J, with 8 bases between. CDR1 is KGHDR and CDR2 is SFDVKD in the germline V gene. The CDR3 spans 12 residues.

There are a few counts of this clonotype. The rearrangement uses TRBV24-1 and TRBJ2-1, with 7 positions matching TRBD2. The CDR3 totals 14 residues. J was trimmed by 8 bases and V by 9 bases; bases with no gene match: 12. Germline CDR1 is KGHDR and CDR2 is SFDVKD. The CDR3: CATHSGQGAHEQFF. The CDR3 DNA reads TGTGCCACCCATAGCGGGCAGGGTGCCCATGAGCAGTTCTTC.

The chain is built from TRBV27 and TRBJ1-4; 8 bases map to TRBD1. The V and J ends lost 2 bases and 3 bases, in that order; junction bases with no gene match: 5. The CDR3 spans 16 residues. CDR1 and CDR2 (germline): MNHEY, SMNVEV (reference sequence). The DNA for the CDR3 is TGTGCCAGCAGTTTAAGCCAGGGGGCAGCTAATGAAAAACTGTTTTTT. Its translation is CASSLSQGAANEKLFF. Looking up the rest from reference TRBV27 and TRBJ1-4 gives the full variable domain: EAQVTQNPRYLITVTGKKLTVTCSQNMNHEYMSWYRQDPGLGLRQIYYSMNVEVTDKGDVPEGYKVSRKEKRNFPLILESPSPNQTSLYFCASSLSQGAANEKLFFGSGTQLSVL.

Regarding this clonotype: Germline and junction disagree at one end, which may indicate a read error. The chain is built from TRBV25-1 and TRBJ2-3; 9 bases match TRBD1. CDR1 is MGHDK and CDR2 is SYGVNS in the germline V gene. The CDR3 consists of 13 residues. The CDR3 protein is CTSSESTGGEQYF. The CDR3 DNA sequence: TGTACCAGCAGTGAATCAACAGGGGGCGAGCAGTATTTT. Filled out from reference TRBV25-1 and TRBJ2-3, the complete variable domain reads EADIYQTPRYLVIGTGKKITLECSQTMGHDKMYWYQQDPGMELHLIHYSYGVNSTEKGDLSSESTVSRIRTEHFPLTLESARPSHTSQYLCTSSESTGGEQYFGPGTRLTVL.

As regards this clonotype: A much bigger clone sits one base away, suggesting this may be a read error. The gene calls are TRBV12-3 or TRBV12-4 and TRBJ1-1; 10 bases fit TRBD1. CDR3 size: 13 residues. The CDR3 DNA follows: TGTGCCAGCAGTCTTAGGACAGGGGGTGAAGCTTCCTTT. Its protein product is CASSLRTGGEASF.

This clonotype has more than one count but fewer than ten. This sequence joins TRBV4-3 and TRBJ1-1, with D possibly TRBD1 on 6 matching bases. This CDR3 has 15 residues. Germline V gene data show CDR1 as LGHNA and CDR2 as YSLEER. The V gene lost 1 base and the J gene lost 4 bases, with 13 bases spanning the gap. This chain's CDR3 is CASSQGIGGFTEAFF. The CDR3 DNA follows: TGCGCCAGCAGCCAAGGGATAGGGGGTTTCACTGAAGCTTTCTTT.

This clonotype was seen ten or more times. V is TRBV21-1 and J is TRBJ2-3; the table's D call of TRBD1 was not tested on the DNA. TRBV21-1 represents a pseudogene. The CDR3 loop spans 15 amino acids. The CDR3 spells CASTPTRTGTDTQYF. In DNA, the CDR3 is TGTGCCAGCACCCCAACCCGGACAGGGACAGATACGCAGTATTTT.

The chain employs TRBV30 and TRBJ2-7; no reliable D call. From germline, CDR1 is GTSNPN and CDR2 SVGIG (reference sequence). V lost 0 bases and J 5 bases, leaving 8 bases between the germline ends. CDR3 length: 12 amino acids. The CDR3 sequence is CAWSVLSDEQYF. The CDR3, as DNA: TGTGCCTGGAGTGTACTGTCGGACGAGCAGTACTTC. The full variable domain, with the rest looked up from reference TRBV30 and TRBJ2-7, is SQTIHQWPATLVQPVGSPLSLECTVEGTSNPNLYWYRQAAGRGLQLLFYSVGIGQISSEVPQNLSASRPQDRQFILSSKKLLLSDSGFYLCAWSVLSDEQYFGPGTRLTVT.

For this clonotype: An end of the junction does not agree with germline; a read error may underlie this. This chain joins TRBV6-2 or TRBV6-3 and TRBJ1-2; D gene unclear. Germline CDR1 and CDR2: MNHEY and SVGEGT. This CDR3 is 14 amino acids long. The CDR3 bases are TGTGCCAGCAGTTACTTCACAGCCTCCTATGGCTACGCCTTC. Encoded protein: CASSYFTASYGYAF.

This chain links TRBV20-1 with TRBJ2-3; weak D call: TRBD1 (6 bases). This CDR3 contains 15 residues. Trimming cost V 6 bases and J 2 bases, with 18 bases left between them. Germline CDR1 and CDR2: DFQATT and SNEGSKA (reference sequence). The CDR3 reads CSAFADRDITDTQYF. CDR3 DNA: TGCAGTGCATTTGCGGACAGAGATATCACAGATACGCAGTATTTT.